This is a list of T cell receptor beta chains from one sample in a study of T cells after yellow fever vaccination. TCRdb recomputed calls from the 5' RACE reads with MiXCR, one row per CDR3 protein. The sample records hundreds of thousands of distinct CDR3 sequences, 9% to 15% being singletons. Sequencing used PBMCs, obtained on the day of the yellow fever booster vaccination. The receptors derive from a man aged 25-45 years who received the YFV17D yellow fever vaccine. CDR3s include the opening cysteine and the closing phenylalanine or tryptophan. D genes are given only for firm matches. Clone size is stated in some rows and not others, as once, few, many or a class when expanded.

d_gene: -; j_gene: TRBJ1-4; v_gene: TRBV20-1; abundance: -; CDR3aa: CSASGEDEKLFF; CDR3nt: TGCAGTGCTAGTGGTGAGGACGAAAAACTGTTTTTT
d_gene: -; j_gene: TRBJ2-5; v_gene: TRBV29-1; abundance: few; CDR3aa: CSVEPGQEETQYF; CDR3nt: TGCAGCGTTGAGCCGGGTCAAGAGGAGACCCAGTACTTC
d_gene: -; j_gene: TRBJ2-2; v_gene: TRBV6-5; abundance: few; CDR3aa: CASTHFTGELFF; CDR3nt: TGTGCCAGCACCCATTTCACCGGGGAGCTGTTTTTT
d_gene: -; j_gene: TRBJ2-7; v_gene: TRBV14; abundance: few; CDR3aa: CASSHVGSSEQYF; CDR3nt: TGTGCCAGCAGCCATGTCGGGTCCTCCGAGCAGTACTTC
d_gene: TRBD2; j_gene: TRBJ2-1; v_gene: TRBV19; abundance: few; CDR3aa: CASSIATSGRLNEQFF; CDR3nt: TGTGCCAGTAGTATAGCGACTAGCGGGAGGTTGAATGAGCAGTTCTTC
d_gene: TRBD1; j_gene: TRBJ2-1; v_gene: TRBV24-1; abundance: -; CDR3aa: CATRDREWNEQFF; CDR3nt: TGTGCCACCAGGGACAGGGAGTGGAATGAGCAGTTCTTC
d_gene: TRBD2; j_gene: TRBJ2-7; v_gene: TRBV4-3; abundance: -; CDR3aa: CASSPTSVGESGTYEQYF; CDR3nt: TGCGCCAGCAGTCCGACTAGCGTGGGTGAGAGTGGGACCTACGAGCAGTACTTC
d_gene: -; j_gene: TRBJ2-7; v_gene: TRBV12-3/TRBV12-4; abundance: -; CDR3aa: CASAGSGHEQYF; CDR3nt: TGTGCCAGCGCGGGATCTGGCCACGAGCAGTACTTC
d_gene: -; j_gene: TRBJ2-7; v_gene: TRBV20-1; abundance: many; CDR3aa: CSASPGIYEQYF; CDR3nt: TGCAGTGCTAGCCCAGGGATCTACGAGCAGTACTTC
d_gene: -; j_gene: TRBJ2-5; v_gene: TRBV12-3/TRBV12-4; abundance: -; CDR3aa: CASSSPGSRETQYF; CDR3nt: TGTGCCAGCAGTTCCCCAGGGAGTCGAGAGACCCAGTACTTC
d_gene: TRBD2; j_gene: TRBJ2-2; v_gene: TRBV9; abundance: -; CDR3aa: CASSVSGKSSGELFF; CDR3nt: TGTGCCAGCAGCGTCAGCGGGAAGTCGTCCGGGGAGCTGTTTTTT
d_gene: -; j_gene: TRBJ1-1; v_gene: TRBV6-5; abundance: many; CDR3aa: CASSPIRGKAFF; CDR3nt: TGTGCCAGCAGCCCTATCCGCGGGAAAGCTTTCTTT
d_gene: -; j_gene: TRBJ1-1; v_gene: TRBV12-3/TRBV12-4; abundance: -; CDR3aa: CASSLGPGREAFF; CDR3nt: TGTGCCAGCAGTTTAGGACCAGGCCGTGAAGCTTTCTTT
d_gene: TRBD1; j_gene: TRBJ2-5; v_gene: TRBV18; abundance: once; CDR3aa: CASSPRTGEGETQYF; CDR3nt: TGTGCCAGCTCACCTAGGACAGGGGAGGGAGAGACCCAGTACTTC
d_gene: TRBD1; j_gene: TRBJ2-3; v_gene: TRBV7-2; abundance: few; CDR3aa: CASSPDRGRNTQYF; CDR3nt: TGTGCCAGCAGCCCGGACAGGGGGCGGAATACGCAGTATTTT
d_gene: TRBD1; j_gene: TRBJ2-5; v_gene: TRBV5-1; abundance: -; CDR3aa: CASSSRPGQGEAQYF; CDR3nt: TGCGCCAGCAGCTCACGACCGGGACAGGGGGAGGCCCAGTACTTC
d_gene: TRBD2; j_gene: TRBJ2-1; v_gene: TRBV9; abundance: few; CDR3aa: CASSSNLAGGGEQFF; CDR3nt: TGTGCCAGCAGCTCCAACCTAGCGGGAGGGGGTGAGCAGTTCTTC
d_gene: -; j_gene: TRBJ2-1; v_gene: TRBV11-3; abundance: -; CDR3aa: CASSLDGAWGEQFF; CDR3nt: TGTGCCAGCAGCTTAGACGGCGCATGGGGTGAGCAGTTCTTC
d_gene: -; j_gene: TRBJ2-1; v_gene: TRBV5-1; abundance: -; CDR3aa: CASSLEAGDRGNEQFF; CDR3nt: TGCGCCAGCAGCTTAGAGGCAGGGGATAGAGGCAATGAGCAGTTCTTC
d_gene: TRBD2; j_gene: TRBJ2-7; v_gene: TRBV27; abundance: few; CDR3aa: CASSLSGGSPYEQYF; CDR3nt: TGTGCCAGCAGTTTATCAGGCGGGAGCCCCTACGAGCAGTACTTC
d_gene: TRBD2; j_gene: TRBJ2-4; v_gene: TRBV20-1; abundance: -; CDR3aa: CSARGIGGREGIQYF; CDR3nt: TGCAGTGCTAGGGGGATAGGTGGGAGGGAAGGCATTCAGTACTTC
d_gene: -; j_gene: TRBJ2-3; v_gene: TRBV7-2; abundance: few; CDR3aa: CASRYSPSEGNTQYF; CDR3nt: TGTGCCAGCCGCTACTCCCCCTCTGAAGGGAATACGCAGTATTTT
d_gene: -; j_gene: TRBJ1-1; v_gene: TRBV7-9; abundance: -; CDR3aa: CASSLSGLTEAFF; CDR3nt: TGTGCCAGCAGCTTATCTGGGCTTACTGAAGCTTTCTTT
d_gene: -; j_gene: TRBJ2-7; v_gene: TRBV10-3; abundance: -; CDR3aa: CAISGEQPYEQYF; CDR3nt: TGTGCCATCAGTGGGGAACAGCCCTACGAGCAGTACTTC
d_gene: -; j_gene: TRBJ2-1; v_gene: TRBV10-3; abundance: many; CDR3aa: CAISGRTYNEQFF; CDR3nt: TGTGCCATCAGTGGTAGGACCTACAATGAGCAGTTCTTC
d_gene: -; j_gene: TRBJ2-2; v_gene: TRBV5-1; abundance: -; CDR3aa: CASVEVEANTGELFF; CDR3nt: TGCGCCAGCGTGGAGGTTGAGGCGAACACCGGGGAGCTGTTTTTT
d_gene: -; j_gene: TRBJ1-1; v_gene: TRBV12-3/TRBV12-4; abundance: -; CDR3aa: CASSPADRTNTEAFF; CDR3nt: TGTGCCAGCAGTCCCGCGGACAGAACTAACACTGAAGCTTTCTTT
d_gene: TRBD2; j_gene: TRBJ2-2; v_gene: TRBV19; abundance: -; CDR3aa: CASTAGGLTGELFF; CDR3nt: TGTGCCAGTACGGCGGGAGGGCTCACCGGGGAGCTGTTTTTT
d_gene: -; j_gene: TRBJ2-3; v_gene: TRBV9; abundance: few; CDR3aa: CASSPHPREREDTQYF; CDR3nt: TGTGCCAGCAGCCCCCATCCTAGGGAGCGCGAAGATACGCAGTATTTT